The clone carrying this T cell receptor beta chain was seen repeatedly, ten times or more. This sample is part of a study of regulatory T cells in long-lasting Graves disease. This CDR3 contains 14 residues. After removal of 2 bases from V and 7 bases from J, the junction contained 7 bases not matched to a gene. CDR1 DFQATT and CDR2 SNEGSKA come from the germline V gene (reference sequence). Construction of TCR beta libraries relied on iRepertoire HTBI primers and on Arm-PCR targeting CDR3 regions. TCRdb passed the multiplex PCR reads through MiXCR, listing each CDR3 protein once. The data contain 350,000 to 400,000 distinct CDR3 sequences, 15% to 20% of them singletons. Described time point: newly diagnosed GD, antithyroid drugs for less than 3 months. There was RNA extracted from PBMCs, and the TCR library was made from it. The same sample was also studied in work on T cells in Graves' hyperthyroidism and ophthalmopathy.

The chain has TRBV20-1 and TRBJ2-3, with 9 bases fitting TRBD2. The sample in question was peripheral blood mononuclear cells (PBMCs), obtained at new diagnosis, from a patient treated with antithyroid drugs. The clonotype was recovered from a woman aged 18-35 years with Graves disease. Written as DNA, the CDR3 is TGCAGTGCTAGACTCAGCGGGGGGTGGAATACGCAGTATTTT. Protein product: CSARLSGGWNTQYF.